A single sample is the source of the 3 T cell receptor beta chains below, sequenced in a study of OX40 agonist ivuxolimab in advanced cancers. The data were produced by immunoSEQ multiplex PCR, yet TCRdb's version contains in-frame clones alone and is incomplete. This sample has around 80,000 clones, with more than 70% found just once. The source material was CD4+ or CD8+ T cells sorted from blood, sampled in a trial of the OX40 agonist ivuxolimab. The receptor set was obtained from an adult with an advanced solid tumor such as melanoma, head and neck, liver or kidney cancer.

The V gene is TRBV7-9, the J gene TRBJ2-1; D may be TRBD2 (6 bases). Germline V gives CDR1 SEHNR, CDR2 FQNEAQ (reference sequence). This CDR3 is 13 amino acids long. The V end lost 6 bases, the J end lost 8 bases, and 14 bases lay between the germline ends. In DNA, the CDR3 is TGTGCCAGCAGACGGGACTCCGTCGATGAGCAGTTCTTC. Amino acids: CASRRDSVDEQFF.

The chain links TRBV19 to TRBJ2-5; TRBD2 agrees at 8 bases. This CDR3 comprises 17 residues. CDR1 is LNHDA and CDR2 is SQIVND in the germline V gene (reference sequence). The V gene end was trimmed by 2 bases and the J gene end by 5 bases; junction bases not matched to a gene: 13. CDR3 residues: CASSIWSGGAGRETQYF. The DNA for the CDR3 is TGTGCCAGTAGTATATGGTCCGGGGGGGCCGGTAGGGAGACCCAGTACTTC.

The CDR3 here is CASSLEGGLDSPLHF. The CDR3 nucleotides read TGTGCCAGCAGCTTAGAGGGAGGGTTGGATTCACCCCTCCACTTT. The rearrangement uses TRBV11-2 and TRBJ1-6; the D is unclear. The CDR3 sequence is 15 residues long. Germline V gives CDR1 SGHAT, CDR2 FQNNGV. Trimming cost V 0 bases and J 8 bases, with 11 bases left between them.